These 18 T cell receptor beta chains share one sample of origin, sequenced in a study of T cell responses to AZD1222 COVID-19 vaccine. The protocol was immunoSEQ multiplex PCR, while the TCRdb copy is restricted to in-frame clones and leaves out a portion. The sample holds 150,000 to 200,000 clones, approximately 92% seen once. The starting material was peripheral blood, obtained on day 0 of AZD1222 vaccination. The receptor source for this set is an adult in good health.

The chain carries TRBV18 and TRBJ2-1; 10 nucleotides align to TRBD2. Germline CDR1 KGHSH, CDR2 LQKENI. V lost 3 bases, J lost 5 bases, and 7 bases stayed unmatched. The length of the CDR3 is 16 residues. The chain's CDR3 is CASSPIAGGNDNEQFF. Written as DNA, the CDR3 is TGTGCCAGCTCACCCATAGCGGGAGGCAACGACAATGAGCAGTTCTTC. The full variable domain, completed using reference TRBV18 and TRBJ2-1, is NAGVMQNPRHLVRRRGQEARLRCSPMKGHSHVYWYRQLPEEGLKFMVYLQKENIIDESGMPKERFSAEFPKEGPSILRIQQVVRGDSAAYFCASSPIAGGNDNEQFFGPGTRLTVL.

The gene calls are TRBV12-3 or TRBV12-4 and TRBJ1-2; TRBD1 is a possible D gene (5 bases). The CDR3 has 13 residues. V dropped 6 bases and J dropped 3 bases, with 11 bases sitting between them. The CDR3 sequence: CASRRQIDYGYTF. CDR3 coding DNA: TGTGCCAGCAGGAGACAGATAGACTATGGCTACACCTTC.

This clone was seen just once. This chain joins TRBV7-7 and TRBJ2-2, with a weak D call TRBD1 (5 bases). Trimming removed 4 bases from V and 1 base from J, with 10 bases in between. The CDR3 runs to 15 residues. Germline CDR1 and CDR2: SSHAT and FNYEAQ (reference sequence). This chain's CDR3 is CASSSGRLNTGELFF. The DNA for the CDR3 is TGTGCCAGCAGCTCAGGGCGATTGAACACCGGGGAGCTGTTTTTT.

On this clone: This specimen includes other DNA sequences encoding the same CDR3. The chain carries TRBV19 and TRBJ2-7; TRBD1 agrees at 11 bases. The CDR3 consists of 14 residues. Germline V gene data show CDR1 as LNHDA and CDR2 as SQIVND (reference sequence). The V gene end was trimmed by 6 bases and the J gene end by 4 bases; junction bases not matched to a gene: 5. The CDR3, as DNA: TGTGCCAGTAGCCGGACAGGGGGCAGTTACGAGCAGTACTTC. Amino acid sequence: CASSRTGGSYEQYF.

This clone was detected only once. The V and J genes are TRBV9 and TRBJ1-5; a weak D match, TRBD1 (5 bases). The CDR3 loop spans 14 amino acids. Trimming took off 4 bases at V and 5 bases at J, with 13 bases between the two ends. CDR1 is SGDLS, CDR2 YYNGEE, per germline. The CDR3 loop is CASSHRGVDQPQHF. The CDR3 DNA follows: TGTGCCAGCAGCCATCGGGGGGTGGATCAGCCCCAGCATTTT.

The rearrangement links TRBV5-1 to TRBJ2-6; no firm D call. The CDR3 contains 15 residues. The V gene lost 2 bases and the J gene lost 3 bases, with 9 bases spanning the gap. Germline V lookup: CDR1 SGHRS, CDR2 YFSETQ. The CDR3: CASSFGLSGANVLTF. The CDR3 DNA sequence: TGCGCCAGCAGCTTTGGGTTAAGTGGGGCCAACGTCCTGACTTTC.

This chain uses TRBV6-6 with TRBJ2-7, with a tentative D call TRBD2 (6 bases). The V and J ends lost 2 bases and 5 bases respectively, with 16 bases between them. Germline V gene data show CDR1 as MNHNY and CDR2 as SVGAGI (reference sequence). The CDR3 covers 15 residues. In nucleotides, the CDR3 is TGTGCCAGCAGTTACCCTTCTGGGGGGATCGACGAGCAGTACTTC. Protein: CASSYPSGGIDEQYF.

The chain joins TRBV7-3 to TRBJ2-1; 10 bases are a match to TRBD2. The V segment lost 4 bases and the J segment 5 bases; nucleotides outside the gene matches: 5. CDR3 length: 15 residues. Germline V gene sequence: CDR1 SGHTA, CDR2 FQGTGA. DNA of the CDR3: TGTGCCAGCAGCTCAGCGGGGGGGCGCGACAATGAGCAGTTCTTC. This encodes CASSSAGGRDNEQFF.

The V and J genes are TRBV30 and TRBJ1-2, with unresolved D. V was pared by 0 bases and J by 6 bases, with 11 bases between. The germline CDR1 and CDR2 sequences are GTSNPN and SVGIG (reference sequence). This CDR3 contains 13 residues. The CDR3 loop reads CAWSVLGLDGYTF. DNA for the CDR3: TGTGCCTGGAGTGTACTGGGCTTAGATGGCTACACCTTC.

This chain joins TRBV3-1 (or the pseudogene TRBV3-2) and TRBJ2-7, with 9 bases aligning to TRBD2. The CDR3 is made up of 16 amino acids. V trimming: 0 bases; J trimming: 3 bases; junction bases outside the gene matches: 6. Germline V lookup: CDR1 LGHDT, CDR2 YNNKEL (reference sequence). CDR3 sequence reads: CASSQEVGGRDYEQYF. CDR3 in DNA: TGTGCCAGCAGCCAAGAGGTCGGCGGGAGGGACTACGAGCAGTACTTC.

CDR3 residues: CASSGGTVTTNEKLFF. As DNA, the CDR3 is TGCGCCAGCAGCGGAGGGACAGTCACAACTAATGAAAAACTGTTTTTT. The V and J genes are TRBV5-1 and TRBJ1-4; TRBD1 agrees at 7 bases. The CDR3 has 16 amino acids. The V gene's germline CDR1 is SGHRS and CDR2 YFSETQ. Trimming at V came to 4 bases and at J to 0 bases, leaving 6 bases not matched to a gene.

The rearrangement links TRBV27 to TRBJ1-2; D may be TRBD1 (5 bases). V lost 5 bases to trimming and J lost 5 bases, with 27 bases between them. The CDR3 sequence is 18 residues long. The germline V gene has CDR1 MNHEY and CDR2 SMNVEV (reference sequence). CDR3 region: CASSPKRPTIAGGYGYTF. As DNA, the CDR3 is TGTGCCAGCAGTCCTAAAAGACCTACTATAGCGGGGGGTTATGGCTACACCTTC.

The gene calls are TRBV28 and TRBJ1-6; D might be TRBD1 (5 bases). Trimming cost V 5 bases and J 13 bases, with 18 bases left between them. The CDR3 has 14 amino acids. CDR1 and CDR2 (germline): MDHEN, SYDVKM. CDR3 nucleotides: TGTGCCAGCAGTATACGGGGTATACGGGGCCCCCTCCACTTT. Its translation is CASSIRGIRGPLHF.

V usage is TRBV27 and J usage is TRBJ1-5; tentatively, D is TRBD1 (6 bases). The CDR3 spans 14 residues. V was pared by 5 bases and J by 6 bases, with 14 bases between. The germline CDR1 and CDR2 sequences are MNHEY and SMNVEV (reference sequence). CDR3 in amino acids: CASSHGGDGQPQHF. CDR3 sequence (DNA): TGTGCCAGCAGTCACGGGGGCGATGGTCAGCCCCAGCATTTT.

The chain employs TRBV11-2 and TRBJ1-1; D remains ambiguous. CDR1 SGHAT and CDR2 FQNNGV come from the germline V gene. Trimming took 5 bases from V and 8 from J, leaving 12 bases between them. The CDR3 contains 12 residues. The chain's CDR3 is CASSLPSPEAFF. For the CDR3, the DNA is TGTGCCAGCAGCCTACCCTCCCCCGAAGCTTTCTTT.

V usage is TRBV5-5 and J usage is TRBJ1-2; TRBD1 might be the D (6 bases). With 3 bases removed from V and 8 bases from J, the gap between germline ends came to 11 bases. The germline gives CDR1 SGHKS, CDR2 YYEKEE (reference sequence). The CDR3 has 12 amino acids. CDR3 amino acids: CASSSVGGGYTF. CDR3 sequence (DNA): TGTGCCAGCAGCTCCGTGGGGGGCGGCTACACCTTC.

This clone showed up just once. The chain is built from TRBV2 and TRBJ1-5; D is ambiguous. This CDR3 contains 13 residues. V lost 2 bases and J lost 7, with 9 bases in between. Germline CDR1 and CDR2: SNHLY and FYNNEI. The CDR3: CASSEQREQPQHF. The DNA for the CDR3 is TGTGCCAGCAGTGAACAGCGGGAGCAGCCCCAGCATTTT.

This chain connects TRBV18 to TRBJ1-1, with D possibly being TRBD1 (5 bases). CDR3 length equals 14 residues. V gave up 2 bases and J gave up 4 bases, with 11 bases separating them. The germline V gene has CDR1 KGHSH and CDR2 LQKENI. The CDR3 is CASSPSSGSTEAFF. As DNA, the CDR3 is TGTGCCAGCTCACCATCCTCAGGGTCCACTGAAGCTTTCTTT.